The 10 T cell receptor beta chains in this list originate from one sample, sequenced in a study of shared clonotypes between healthy human individuals. Clones were read by immunoSEQ multiplex PCR, and TCRdb kept only the in-frame ones, dropping some. In the table there are about 320,000 clones, around 87% of which are singletons. Sequencing was carried out using memory CD8+ T cells sorted from blood. The subset here: CD45RO+ cells pooled with CCR7-negative TemRA cells. The receptors shown here come from a man aged 18-30 years in good health.

This chain connects TRBV6-1 to TRBJ1-5; D perhaps matches TRBD1 (5 bases). V lost 2 bases, J lost 2 bases, and 13 bases lay in between. The CDR3 runs 16 residues. Germline-derived CDR1 and CDR2 are MNHNS and SASEGT. CDR3 protein: CASSEWWGEGNQPQHF. CDR3 coding DNA: TGTGCCAGCAGTGAATGGTGGGGCGAAGGCAATCAGCCCCAGCATTTT.

The gene calls are TRBV4-1 and TRBJ1-2, with D possibly being TRBD1 (6 bases). Germline assignment: CDR1 MGHRA and CDR2 YSYEKL. CDR3 length: 18 amino acids. The V end was cut by 7 bases, the J end by 2 bases, with 26 bases between. DNA for the CDR3: TGCGCCAGCACCTTCGGGGGGGCTTCCGAACGTCTAAACTATGGCTACACCTTC. It translates to CASTFGGASERLNYGYTF.

V gene TRBV27 combines with J gene TRBJ1-2, with D perhaps TRBD1 (6 bases). The germline V and J ends were trimmed by 5 bases and 8 bases, with 18 bases remaining between them. Germline V gene sequence: CDR1 MNHEY, CDR2 SMNVEV (reference sequence). This CDR3 is built from 14 residues. DNA for the CDR3: TGTGCCAGCAGTCCAGCCTGGGGGCTGGGCGGCTACACCTTC. It is translated as CASSPAWGLGGYTF.

This clone was seen a single time. V gene TRBV28 combines with J gene TRBJ1-5; 9 bases agree with TRBD1. This CDR3 is 14 amino acids long. Germline V gene sequence: CDR1 MDHEN, CDR2 SYDVKM. Trimming cost V 7 bases and J 1 base; bases outside gene matches: 2. This CDR3 reads CASTGTGSNQPQHF. The CDR3 nucleotides are TGTGCCAGCACTGGGACAGGGAGCAATCAGCCCCAGCATTTT.

This clone was counted a few times. The chain uses TRBV5-4 and TRBJ2-7, with TRBD2 matching over 7 bases. V trimming: 4 bases; J trimming: 3 bases; junction bases outside the gene matches: 4. This CDR3 has 13 residues. Germline values: CDR1 SGHNT, CDR2 YYREEE (reference sequence). The CDR3 sequence: CASSLGGIYEQYF. The DNA of the CDR3 is TGTGCCAGCAGCCTGGGGGGGATCTACGAGCAGTACTTC.

The CDR3 DNA reads as TGTGCCTGGAGTATGGACAGTAAAGCCTACGAGCAGTACTTC. Translating it yields CAWSMDSKAYEQYF. The rearrangement links TRBV30 to TRBJ2-7, with D possibly being TRBD1 (6 bases). CDR3 size: 14 residues. CDR1 and CDR2 from the germline V gene are GTSNPN and SVGIG (reference sequence). The germline V and J ends were trimmed by 2 bases and 2 bases, with 13 bases remaining between them.

CDR3 bases: TGTGCCAGCAGGGAGGACCAATACGAGCAGTACTTC. This gives the protein CASREDQYEQYF. The gene calls are TRBV7-9 and TRBJ2-7; TRBD2 is a possible D gene (5 bases). The germline gives CDR1 SEHNR, CDR2 FQNEAQ (reference sequence). This CDR3 spans 12 amino acids. V lost 6 bases, J lost 4 bases, and 10 bases lay in between.

The chain links TRBV28 to TRBJ2-1; D uncertain. V was clipped by 3 bases and J by 1 base, with 7 bases between them. The CDR3 has 14 residues. Germline loops: CDR1 MDHEN, CDR2 SYDVKM. The CDR3 coding sequence is TGTGCCAGCAGTTTTGTTCTTTCCTACAATGAGCAGTTCTTC. Encoded protein: CASSFVLSYNEQFF.

The chain uses TRBV6-1 and TRBJ2-2; 7 bases are a match to TRBD2. The CDR3 length is 15 residues. Per germline, CDR1 MNHNS and CDR2 SASEGT. V shed 0 bases, J shed 6 bases, and the junction held 4 bases outside the gene matches. CDR3 loop: CASSEALAGAGELFF. CDR3 nucleotides: TGTGCCAGCAGTGAAGCACTGGCGGGAGCCGGGGAGCTGTTTTTT.

The J gene is TRBJ2-7, the V gene TRBV4-3, with 8 bases aligning to TRBD2. Trimming removed 4 bases from V and 6 bases from J; junction bases left unmatched: 8. The CDR3 covers 14 residues. The germline V gene has CDR1 LGHNA and CDR2 YSLEER. Here the CDR3 DNA reads TGCGCCAGCAGCCCATGGGCGGGAGGATTCGAGCAGTACTTC. This codes for CASSPWAGGFEQYF.